This T cell receptor beta chain stems from a study of EBV T-cell therapy then PD-1 blockade in nasopharyngeal carcinoma. As for time point: 266 days after commencement of treatment, after nivolumab therapy. The treatment here: AdE1-LMPpoly-expanded autologous EBV-specific T-cell therapy followed by anti-PD-1 nivolumab. This table comes from immunoSEQ multiplex PCR, and its TCRdb copy is limited to in-frame clones, with some not included. This table has over 20,000 clones, about 86% appearing once. The CDR3 extends over 14 amino acids. V trimming: 6 bases; J trimming: 5 bases; junction bases outside the gene matches: 5. CDR1 is MNHEY and CDR2 is SVGAGI in the germline V gene. In the case of this clone: Its cognate antigen is unknown.

The chain links TRBV6-5 to TRBJ2-7, with TRBD2 matching over 12 bases. The starting material was CD8+ T cells from blood, obtained at roughly day 290 from a patient whose treatment included autologous EBV-specific T cells and nivolumab. The TCR was taken from a man aged 40-50 years with nasopharyngeal carcinoma. CDR3 loop: CASRPSGGADEQYF. The CDR3 DNA follows: TGTGCCAGCAGACCTAGCGGGGGGGCGGACGAGCAGTACTTC.